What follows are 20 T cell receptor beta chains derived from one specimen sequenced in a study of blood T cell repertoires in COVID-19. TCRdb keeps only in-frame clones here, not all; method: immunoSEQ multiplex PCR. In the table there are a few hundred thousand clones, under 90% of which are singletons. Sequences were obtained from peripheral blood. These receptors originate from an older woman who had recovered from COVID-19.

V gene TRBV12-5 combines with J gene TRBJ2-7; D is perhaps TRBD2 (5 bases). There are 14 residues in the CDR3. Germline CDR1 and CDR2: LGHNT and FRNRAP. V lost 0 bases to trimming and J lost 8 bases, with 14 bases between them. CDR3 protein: CASGLVGNSVKQYF. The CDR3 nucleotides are TGTGCTAGTGGTTTGGTAGGGAATAGCGTGAAGCAGTACTTC.

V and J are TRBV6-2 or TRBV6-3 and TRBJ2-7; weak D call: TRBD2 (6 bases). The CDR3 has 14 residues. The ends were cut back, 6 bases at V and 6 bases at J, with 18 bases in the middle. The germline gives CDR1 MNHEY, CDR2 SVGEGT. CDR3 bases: TGTGCCAGCAGCCACCCGGGACTTCAGGTCGAGCAGTACTTC. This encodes CASSHPGLQVEQYF.

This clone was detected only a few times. Written as DNA, the CDR3 is TGTGCCAGCAGCCCGGGGGACTATGGCTACACCTTC. Its translation: CASSPGDYGYTF. The chain has TRBV5-4 and TRBJ1-2, with a tentative D call TRBD1 (5 bases). From germline, CDR1 is SGHNT and CDR2 YYREEE (reference sequence). CDR3 size: 12 residues. Deletions cut 4 bases from V and 3 bases from J, with 7 bases between.

Written as DNA, the CDR3 is TGTGCCAGCAGTTACTCCCTCCTGAGCTCCTACGAGCAGTACTTC. Translated: CASSYSLLSSYEQYF. The chain carries TRBV6-2 or TRBV6-3 and TRBJ2-7; no reliable D call. This CDR3 region has 15 residues. Germline V lookup: CDR1 MNHEY, CDR2 SVGEGT. V was cut by 0 bases and J by 0 bases, with 9 bases left in between.

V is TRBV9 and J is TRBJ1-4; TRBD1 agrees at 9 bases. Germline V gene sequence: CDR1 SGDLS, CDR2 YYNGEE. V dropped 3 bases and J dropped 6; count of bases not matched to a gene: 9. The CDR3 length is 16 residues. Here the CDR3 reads CASSARGDRDYEKLFF. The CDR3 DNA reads TGTGCCAGCAGCGCAAGGGGGGACAGGGACTATGAAAAACTGTTTTTT.

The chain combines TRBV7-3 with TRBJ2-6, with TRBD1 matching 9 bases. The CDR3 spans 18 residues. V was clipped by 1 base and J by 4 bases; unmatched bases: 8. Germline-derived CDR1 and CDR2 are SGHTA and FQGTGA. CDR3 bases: TGTGCCAGCAGCTTAAAGGGACAGGGAATCCGAGGGGCCAACGTCCTGACTTTC. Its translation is CASSLKGQGIRGANVLTF.

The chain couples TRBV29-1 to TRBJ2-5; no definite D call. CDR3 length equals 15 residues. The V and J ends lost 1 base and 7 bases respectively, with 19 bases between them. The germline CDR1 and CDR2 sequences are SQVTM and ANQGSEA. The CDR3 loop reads CSVEGPNSFTVTQYF. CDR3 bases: TGCAGCGTTGAAGGGCCTAACAGCTTCACGGTGACCCAGTACTTC.

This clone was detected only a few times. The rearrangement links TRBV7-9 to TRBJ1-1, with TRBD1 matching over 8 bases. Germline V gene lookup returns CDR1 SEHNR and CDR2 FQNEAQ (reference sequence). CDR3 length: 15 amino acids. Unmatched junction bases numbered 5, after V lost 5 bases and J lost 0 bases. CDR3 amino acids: CASSVGQGLNTEAFF. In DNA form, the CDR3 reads TGTGCCAGCAGCGTCGGACAGGGTCTGAACACTGAAGCTTTCTTT.

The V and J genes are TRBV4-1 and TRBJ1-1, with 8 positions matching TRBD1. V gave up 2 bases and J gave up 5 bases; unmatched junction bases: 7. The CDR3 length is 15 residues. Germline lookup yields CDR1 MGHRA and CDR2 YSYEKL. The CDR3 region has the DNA TGCGCCAGCAGCCAACGCCCAGGGGGCTCAACTGAAGCTTTCTTT. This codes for CASSQRPGGSTEAFF.

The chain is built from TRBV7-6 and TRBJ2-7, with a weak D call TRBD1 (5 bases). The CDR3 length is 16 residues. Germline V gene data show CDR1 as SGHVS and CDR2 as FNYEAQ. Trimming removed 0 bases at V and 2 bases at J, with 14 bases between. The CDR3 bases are TGTGCCAGCAGCTTAGCAGGCAGGGCAGGAGCCTACGAGCAGTACTTC. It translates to CASSLAGRAGAYEQYF.

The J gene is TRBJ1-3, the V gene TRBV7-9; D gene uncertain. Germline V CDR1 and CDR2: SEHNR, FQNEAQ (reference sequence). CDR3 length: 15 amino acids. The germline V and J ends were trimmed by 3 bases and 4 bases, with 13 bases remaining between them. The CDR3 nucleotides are TGTGCCAGCAGCTTCGAACCGGGTTCGGGAAACACCATATATTTT. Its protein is CASSFEPGSGNTIYF.

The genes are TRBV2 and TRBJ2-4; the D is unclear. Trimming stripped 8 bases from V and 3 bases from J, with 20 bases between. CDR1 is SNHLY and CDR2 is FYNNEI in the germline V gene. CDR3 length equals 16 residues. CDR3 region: CASLLTFKIGKNIQYF. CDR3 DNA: TGTGCCAGCCTTCTGACTTTTAAAATCGGCAAAAACATTCAGTACTTC.

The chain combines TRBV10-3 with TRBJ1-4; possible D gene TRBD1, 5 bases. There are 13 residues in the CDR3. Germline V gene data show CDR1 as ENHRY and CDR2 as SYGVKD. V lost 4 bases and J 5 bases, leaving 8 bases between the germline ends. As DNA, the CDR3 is TGTGCCATCAGTGCCAGGGAAAATGAAAAACTGTTTTTT. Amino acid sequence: CAISARENEKLFF.

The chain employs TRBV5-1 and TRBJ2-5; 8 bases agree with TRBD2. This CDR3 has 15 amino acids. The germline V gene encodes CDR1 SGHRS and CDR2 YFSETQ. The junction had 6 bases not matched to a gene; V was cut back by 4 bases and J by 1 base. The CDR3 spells CASSQTSVRQETQYF. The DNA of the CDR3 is TGCGCCAGCAGCCAGACTAGCGTCCGCCAAGAGACCCAGTACTTC.

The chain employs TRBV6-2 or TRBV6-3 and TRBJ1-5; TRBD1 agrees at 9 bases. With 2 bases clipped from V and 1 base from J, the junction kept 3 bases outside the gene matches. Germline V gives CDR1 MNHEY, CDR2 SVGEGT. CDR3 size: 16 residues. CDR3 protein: CASSYQTGGSNQPQHF. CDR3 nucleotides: TGTGCCAGCAGTTACCAGACAGGGGGGAGCAATCAGCCCCAGCATTTT.

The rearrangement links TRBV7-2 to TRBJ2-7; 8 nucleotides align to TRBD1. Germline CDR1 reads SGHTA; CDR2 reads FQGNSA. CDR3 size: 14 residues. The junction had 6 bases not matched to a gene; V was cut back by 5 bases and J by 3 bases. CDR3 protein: CASSPRTGNYEQYF. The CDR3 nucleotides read TGTGCCAGCAGCCCGCGGACAGGGAACTACGAGCAGTACTTC.

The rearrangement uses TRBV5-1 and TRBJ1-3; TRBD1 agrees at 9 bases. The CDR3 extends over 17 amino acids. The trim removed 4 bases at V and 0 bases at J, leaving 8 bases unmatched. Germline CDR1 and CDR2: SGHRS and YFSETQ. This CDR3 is CASSRWTGESSGNTIYF. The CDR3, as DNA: TGCGCCAGCAGCAGATGGACAGGGGAGAGCTCTGGAAACACCATATATTTT.

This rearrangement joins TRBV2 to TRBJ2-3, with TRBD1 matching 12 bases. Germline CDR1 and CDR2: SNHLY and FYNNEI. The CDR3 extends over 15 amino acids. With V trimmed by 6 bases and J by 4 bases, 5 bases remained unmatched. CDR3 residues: CASRRDRGRADTQYF. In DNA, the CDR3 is TGTGCCAGCAGGAGGGACAGGGGGCGGGCAGATACGCAGTATTTT. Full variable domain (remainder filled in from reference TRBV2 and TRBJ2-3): EPEVTQTPSHQVTQMGQEVILRCVPISNHLYFYWYRQILGQKVEFLVSFYNNEISEKSEIFDDQFSVERPDGSNFTLKIRSTKLEDSAMYFCASRRDRGRADTQYFGPGTRLTVL.

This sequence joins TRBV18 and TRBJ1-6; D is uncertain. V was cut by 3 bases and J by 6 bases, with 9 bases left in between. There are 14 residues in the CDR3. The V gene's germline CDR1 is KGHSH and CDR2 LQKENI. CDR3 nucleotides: TGTGCCAGCTCACCCCAACGGGGTAATTCACCCCTCCACTTT. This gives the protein CASSPQRGNSPLHF. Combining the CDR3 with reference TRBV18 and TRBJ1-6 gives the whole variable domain NAGVMQNPRHLVRRRGQEARLRCSPMKGHSHVYWYRQLPEEGLKFMVYLQKENIIDESGMPKERFSAEFPKEGPSILRIQQVVRGDSAAYFCASSPQRGNSPLHFGNGTRLTVT.

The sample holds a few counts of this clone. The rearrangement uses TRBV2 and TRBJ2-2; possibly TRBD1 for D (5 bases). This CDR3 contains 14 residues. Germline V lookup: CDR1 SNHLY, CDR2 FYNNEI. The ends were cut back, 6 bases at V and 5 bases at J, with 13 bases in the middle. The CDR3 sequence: CASRGRAQTGELFF. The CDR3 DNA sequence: TGTGCCAGCAGGGGCAGGGCGCAAACCGGGGAGCTGTTTTTT. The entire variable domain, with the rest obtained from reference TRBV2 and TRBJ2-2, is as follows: EPEVTQTPSHQVTQMGQEVILRCVPISNHLYFYWYRQILGQKVEFLVSFYNNEISEKSEIFDDQFSVERPDGSNFTLKIRSTKLEDSAMYFCASRGRAQTGELFFGEGSRLTVL.